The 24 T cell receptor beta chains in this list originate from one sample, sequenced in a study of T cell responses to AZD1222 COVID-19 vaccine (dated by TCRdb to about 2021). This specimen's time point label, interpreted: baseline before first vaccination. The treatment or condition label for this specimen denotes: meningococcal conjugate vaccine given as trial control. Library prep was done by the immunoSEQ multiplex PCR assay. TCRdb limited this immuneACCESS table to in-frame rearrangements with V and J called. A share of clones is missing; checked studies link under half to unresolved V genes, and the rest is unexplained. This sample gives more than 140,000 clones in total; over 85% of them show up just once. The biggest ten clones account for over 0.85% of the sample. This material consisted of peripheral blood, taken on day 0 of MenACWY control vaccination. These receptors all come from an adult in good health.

CDR3 sequence (DNA): TGTGCCAGCAGTTTAGTAGCGGGGGGTGGCATCTATGGCTACACCTTC. It yields the protein CASSLVAGGGIYGYTF. The chain links TRBV27 to TRBJ1-2; D perhaps matches TRBD1 (5 bases). The CDR3 length is 16 residues. The germline V gene encodes CDR1 MNHEY and CDR2 SMNVEV (reference sequence). The V end lost 2 bases, the J end lost 4 bases, and 17 bases lay between the germline ends.

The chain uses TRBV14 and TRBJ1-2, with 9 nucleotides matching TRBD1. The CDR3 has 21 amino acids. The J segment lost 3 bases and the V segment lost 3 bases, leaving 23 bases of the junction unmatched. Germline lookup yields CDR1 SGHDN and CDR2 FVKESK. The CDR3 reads CASSQGPLLRDRDQLHYGYTF. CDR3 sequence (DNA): TGTGCCAGCAGCCAGGGGCCACTTCTCCGGGACAGGGACCAACTTCACTATGGCTACACCTTC.

The CDR3 sequence is CASSEAPGGNSPLHF. CDR3 nucleotide sequence: TGTGCCAGCAGCGAAGCCCCAGGTGGTAATTCACCCCTCCACTTT. V gene TRBV9 combines with J gene TRBJ1-6; D is uncertain. Trimming shortened V by 3 bases and J by 6 bases, and 13 bases separated the two germline ends. The V gene's germline CDR1 is SGDLS and CDR2 YYNGEE. This CDR3 is 15 amino acids long.

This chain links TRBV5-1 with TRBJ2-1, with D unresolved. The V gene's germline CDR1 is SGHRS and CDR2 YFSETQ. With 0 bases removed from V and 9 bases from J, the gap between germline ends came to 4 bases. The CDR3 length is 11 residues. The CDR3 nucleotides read TGCGCCAGCAGCTTGGCAAGTGAGCAGTTCTTC. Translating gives CASSLASEQFF.

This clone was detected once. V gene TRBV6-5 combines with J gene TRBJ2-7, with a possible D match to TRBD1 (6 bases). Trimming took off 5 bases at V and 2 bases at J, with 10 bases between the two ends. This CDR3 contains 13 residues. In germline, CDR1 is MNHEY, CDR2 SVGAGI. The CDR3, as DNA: TGTGCCAGCAGTCCGGACAGACCCTACGAGCAGTACTTC. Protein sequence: CASSPDRPYEQYF.

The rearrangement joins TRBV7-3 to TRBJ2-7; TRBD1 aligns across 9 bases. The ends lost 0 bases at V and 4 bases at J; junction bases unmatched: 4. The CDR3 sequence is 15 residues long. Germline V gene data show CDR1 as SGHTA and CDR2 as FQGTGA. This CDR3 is CASSLTPDRGYEQYF. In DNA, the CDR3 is TGTGCCAGCAGCTTAACCCCGGACAGGGGTTACGAGCAGTACTTC.

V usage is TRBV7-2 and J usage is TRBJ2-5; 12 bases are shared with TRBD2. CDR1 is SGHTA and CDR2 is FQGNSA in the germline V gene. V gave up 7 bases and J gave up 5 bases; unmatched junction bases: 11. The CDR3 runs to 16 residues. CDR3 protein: CASIAQRLAGVETQYF. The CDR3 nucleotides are TGTGCCAGCATAGCTCAGAGACTAGCGGGAGTCGAGACCCAGTACTTC.

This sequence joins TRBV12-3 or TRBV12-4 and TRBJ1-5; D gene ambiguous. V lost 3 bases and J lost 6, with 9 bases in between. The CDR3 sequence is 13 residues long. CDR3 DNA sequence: TGTGCCAGCAGTTTCGGAAGCGGTCAGCCCCAGCATTTT. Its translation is CASSFGSGQPQHF.

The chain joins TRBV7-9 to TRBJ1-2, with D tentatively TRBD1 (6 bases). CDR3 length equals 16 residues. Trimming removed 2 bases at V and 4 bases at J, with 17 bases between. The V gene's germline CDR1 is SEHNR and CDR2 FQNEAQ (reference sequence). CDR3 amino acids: CASSLPKTGSTYGYTF. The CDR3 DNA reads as TGTGCCAGCAGCTTACCTAAGACAGGCTCTACCTATGGCTACACCTTC.

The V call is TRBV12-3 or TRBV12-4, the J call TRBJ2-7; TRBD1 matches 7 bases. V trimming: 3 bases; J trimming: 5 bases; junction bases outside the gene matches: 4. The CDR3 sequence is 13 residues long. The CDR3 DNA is TGTGCCAGCAGTTTTCGGACAGGAGACGAGCAGTACTTC. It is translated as CASSFRTGDEQYF.

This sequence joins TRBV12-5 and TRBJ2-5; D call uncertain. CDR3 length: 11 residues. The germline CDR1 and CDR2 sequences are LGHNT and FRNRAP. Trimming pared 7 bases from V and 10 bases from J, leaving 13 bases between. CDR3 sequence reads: CASALDGVQYF. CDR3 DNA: TGTGCTAGTGCCCTAGATGGGGTCCAGTACTTC.

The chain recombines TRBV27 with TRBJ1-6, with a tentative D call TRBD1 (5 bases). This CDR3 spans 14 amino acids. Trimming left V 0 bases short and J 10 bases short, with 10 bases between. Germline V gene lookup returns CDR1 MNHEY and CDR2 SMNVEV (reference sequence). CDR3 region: CASSLSDSGSPLHF. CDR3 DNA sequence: TGTGCCAGCAGTTTATCTGACAGCGGCTCACCCCTCCACTTT.

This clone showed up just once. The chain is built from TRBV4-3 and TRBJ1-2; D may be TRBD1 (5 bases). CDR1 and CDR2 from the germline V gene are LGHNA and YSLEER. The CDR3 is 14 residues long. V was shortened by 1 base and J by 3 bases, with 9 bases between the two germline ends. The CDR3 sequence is CASSQVGGDYGYTF. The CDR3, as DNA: TGCGCCAGCAGCCAAGTTGGGGGGGACTATGGCTACACCTTC.

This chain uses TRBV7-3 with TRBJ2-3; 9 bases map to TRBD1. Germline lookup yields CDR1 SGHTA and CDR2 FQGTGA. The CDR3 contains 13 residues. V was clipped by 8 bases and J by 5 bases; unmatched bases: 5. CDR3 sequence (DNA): TGTGCCAGCGGGAGGACAGGGGAAGATACGCAGTATTTT. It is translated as CASGRTGEDTQYF.

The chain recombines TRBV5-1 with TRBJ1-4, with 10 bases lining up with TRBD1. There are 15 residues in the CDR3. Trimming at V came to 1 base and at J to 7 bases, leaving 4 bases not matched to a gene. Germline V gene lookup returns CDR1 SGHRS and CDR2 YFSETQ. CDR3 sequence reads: CASSLTGTGAEKLFF. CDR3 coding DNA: TGCGCCAGCAGCTTGACCGGGACAGGGGCTGAAAAACTGTTTTTT. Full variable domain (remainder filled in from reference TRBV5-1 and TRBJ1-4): KAGVTQTPRYLIKTRGQQVTLSCSPISGHRSVSWYQQTPGQGLQFLFEYFSETQRNKGNFPGRFSGRQFSNSRSEMNVSTLELGDSALYLCASSLTGTGAEKLFFGSGTQLSVL.

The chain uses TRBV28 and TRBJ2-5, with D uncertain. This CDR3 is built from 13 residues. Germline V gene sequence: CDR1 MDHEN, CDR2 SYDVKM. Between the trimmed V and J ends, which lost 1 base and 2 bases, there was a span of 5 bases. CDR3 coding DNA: TGTGCCAGCAGTTTATATGGGCAAGAGACCCAGTACTTC. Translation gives CASSLYGQETQYF.

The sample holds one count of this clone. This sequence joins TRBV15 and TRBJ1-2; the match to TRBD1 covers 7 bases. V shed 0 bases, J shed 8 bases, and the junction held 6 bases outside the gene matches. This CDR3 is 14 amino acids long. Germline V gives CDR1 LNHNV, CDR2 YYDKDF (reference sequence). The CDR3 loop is CATSRETGAGGYTF. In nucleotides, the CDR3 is TGTGCCACCAGCAGAGAAACAGGGGCAGGAGGCTACACCTTC.

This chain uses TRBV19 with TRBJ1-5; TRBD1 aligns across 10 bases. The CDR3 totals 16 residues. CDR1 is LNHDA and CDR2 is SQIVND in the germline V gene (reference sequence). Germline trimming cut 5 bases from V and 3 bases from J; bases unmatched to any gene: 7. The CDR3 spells CASSSWTGGSNQPQHF. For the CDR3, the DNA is TGTGCCAGTAGTTCCTGGACAGGGGGGTCCAATCAGCCCCAGCATTTT.

The CDR3: CASSSIDFGRKQYF. The CDR3 coding sequence is TGTGCCAGCAGCTCGATCGATTTCGGGAGAAAGCAGTACTTC. The V call is TRBV5-6, the J call TRBJ2-7, with a tentative D call TRBD2 (6 bases). CDR1 and CDR2 (germline): SGHDT, YYEEEE. The CDR3 covers 14 residues. Trimming took off 3 bases at V and 8 bases at J, with 18 bases between the two ends.

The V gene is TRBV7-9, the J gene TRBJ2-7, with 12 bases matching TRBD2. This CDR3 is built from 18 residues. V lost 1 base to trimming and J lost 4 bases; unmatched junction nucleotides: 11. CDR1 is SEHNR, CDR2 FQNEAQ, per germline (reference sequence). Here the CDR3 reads CASSLVGTSGWKRYEQYF. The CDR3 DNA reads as TGTGCCAGCAGCTTAGTCGGGACTAGCGGGTGGAAAAGGTACGAGCAGTACTTC.

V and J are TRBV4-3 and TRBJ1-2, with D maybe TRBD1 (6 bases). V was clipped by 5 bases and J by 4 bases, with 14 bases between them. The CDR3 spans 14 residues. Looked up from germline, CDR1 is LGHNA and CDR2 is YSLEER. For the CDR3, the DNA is TGCGCCAGCAGCAAAGTCCAGGGGAGCTATGGCTACACCTTC. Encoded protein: CASSKVQGSYGYTF.

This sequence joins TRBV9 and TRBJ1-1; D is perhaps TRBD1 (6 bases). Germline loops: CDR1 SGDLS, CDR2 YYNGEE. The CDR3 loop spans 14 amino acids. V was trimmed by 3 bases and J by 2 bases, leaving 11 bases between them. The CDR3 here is CASSGDGTNTEAFF. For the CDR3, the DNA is TGTGCCAGCAGCGGTGACGGGACAAACACTGAAGCTTTCTTT.

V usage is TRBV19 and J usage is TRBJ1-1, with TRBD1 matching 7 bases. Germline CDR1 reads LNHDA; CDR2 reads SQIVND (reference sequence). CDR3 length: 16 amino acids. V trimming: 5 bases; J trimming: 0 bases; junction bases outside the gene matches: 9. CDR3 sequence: CASSSHQQGMNTEAFF. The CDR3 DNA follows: TGTGCCAGTAGTTCCCACCAACAGGGGATGAACACTGAAGCTTTCTTT.

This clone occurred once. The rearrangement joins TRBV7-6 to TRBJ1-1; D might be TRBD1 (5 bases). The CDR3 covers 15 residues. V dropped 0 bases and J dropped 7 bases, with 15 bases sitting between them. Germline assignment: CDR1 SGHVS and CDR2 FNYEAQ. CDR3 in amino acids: CASSLASAQGDEAFF. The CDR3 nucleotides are TGTGCCAGCAGCTTAGCGTCGGCGCAGGGCGATGAAGCTTTCTTT.